The 23 T cell receptor beta chains given below trace back to one sample, sequenced in a study of STAT5B mutations in CD4+ large granular lymphocyte leukemia. Data came from immunoSEQ multiplex PCR; TCRdb stores just in-frame clones and leaves some out. Of about 20,000 clones listed, more than 65% were seen once; the top ten hold approximately 30%. Sequences were obtained from CD4+ T cells from blood buffy coats. Every receptor here comes from a human donor in good health.

The rearrangement joins TRBV2 to TRBJ2-1; the match to TRBD2 covers 14 bases. V was pared by 6 bases and J by 6 bases, with 4 bases of the junction left unmatched. The CDR3 is made up of 15 amino acids. Germline V lookup: CDR1 SNHLY, CDR2 FYNNEI. As DNA, the CDR3 is TGTGCCAGCAGGAGGGGACTAGCGGGAGTCAATGAGCAGTTCTTC. As protein: CASRRGLAGVNEQFF.

The chain has TRBV9 and TRBJ2-2, with D perhaps TRBD1 (5 bases). The length of the CDR3 is 18 residues. Germline V gives CDR1 SGDLS, CDR2 YYNGEE. With 0 bases removed from V and 11 bases from J, the gap between germline ends came to 26 bases. For the CDR3, the DNA is TGTGCCAGCAGCGTAGTCCCAGGCAGGGAAGGTGCGATGCCAGAGCTGTTTTTT. Residues: CASSVVPGREGAMPELFF.

This rearrangement joins TRBV2 to TRBJ2-1; 8 nucleotides align to TRBD1. This CDR3 spans 15 amino acids. In germline, CDR1 is SNHLY, CDR2 FYNNEI. Unmatched junction bases numbered 9, after V lost 7 bases and J lost 4 bases. In nucleotides, the CDR3 is TGTGCCAGCAAGGCCCCCAGGGGGCGGTACAATGAGCAGTTCTTC. Encoded protein: CASKAPRGRYNEQFF.

This chain joins TRBV6-5 and TRBJ1-2; unclear D gene. The CDR3 spans 16 residues. Trimming cost V 0 bases and J 0 bases, with 11 bases left between them. Germline loops: CDR1 MNHEY, CDR2 SVGAGI. The CDR3 loop reads CASSYSRRLSNYGYTF. The DNA of the CDR3 is TGTGCCAGCAGTTACTCGAGGAGACTTTCTAACTATGGCTACACCTTC.

This clone appeared a few times. The chain employs TRBV5-1 and TRBJ2-7; 7 nucleotides match TRBD1. The CDR3 covers 14 residues. Germline CDR1 and CDR2: SGHRS and YFSETQ. After removal of 4 bases from V and 2 bases from J, the junction contained 6 bases not matched to a gene. CDR3 in amino acids: CASSVRQGAYEQYF. The CDR3, as DNA: TGCGCCAGCAGCGTAAGACAGGGTGCCTACGAGCAGTACTTC.

In its sample, this clone was seen a few times. The V and J genes are TRBV5-4 and TRBJ1-6; 9 nucleotides match TRBD1. V lost 4 bases to trimming and J lost 9 bases; unmatched junction nucleotides: 5. Germline CDR1 is SGHNT and CDR2 is YYREEE (reference sequence). CDR3 size: 14 residues. The CDR3 is CASSRTGDASPLHF. As DNA, the CDR3 is TGTGCCAGCAGCCGGACAGGGGACGCTTCACCCCTCCACTTT.

This clone occurred a few times. The V call is TRBV28, the J call TRBJ2-7; 9 positions agree with TRBD1. This CDR3 comprises 15 residues. Unmatched junction bases numbered 10, after V lost 4 bases and J lost 6 bases. The germline gives CDR1 MDHEN, CDR2 SYDVKM. DNA for the CDR3: TGTGCCAGCAGTTCCCTCGACAGGGGGGTCTCCGAGCAGTACTTC. This translates into CASSSLDRGVSEQYF.

V gene TRBV18 combines with J gene TRBJ1-1; no clear D. The CDR3 extends over 14 amino acids. Germline CDR1 is KGHSH and CDR2 is LQKENI. Trimming took off 2 bases at V and 1 base at J, with 8 bases between the two ends. CDR3 in DNA: TGTGCCAGCTCACCAGGAGGACGGAACACTGAAGCTTTCTTT. It translates to CASSPGGRNTEAFF.

This clone was seen more than once but under ten times. The genes are TRBV5-1 and TRBJ2-5, with a possible D match to TRBD1 (6 bases). The V and J ends lost 1 base and 5 bases respectively, with 12 bases between them. The CDR3 contains 14 residues. Germline V lookup: CDR1 SGHRS, CDR2 YFSETQ. The CDR3 reads CASSLYGGEETQYF. CDR3 DNA sequence: TGCGCCAGCAGCTTGTATGGGGGCGAGGAGACCCAGTACTTC.

V and J are TRBV25-1 and TRBJ1-2; TRBD1 aligns across 8 bases. The CDR3 runs to 15 residues. V shed 0 bases, J shed 4 bases, and the junction held 4 bases outside the gene matches. Germline CDR1 reads MGHDK; CDR2 reads SYGVNS. The DNA of the CDR3 is TGTGCCAGCAGTGAATATCAGGGGGCCGGCTATGGCTACACCTTC. It translates to CASSEYQGAGYGYTF.

The V call is TRBV15, the J call TRBJ1-3; D call uncertain. The CDR3 contains 16 residues. From germline, CDR1 is LNHNV and CDR2 YYDKDF (reference sequence). The ends were cut back, 0 bases at V and 0 bases at J, with 9 bases in the middle. The CDR3: CATSRDLRNSGNTIYF. The CDR3, as DNA: TGTGCCACCAGCAGAGATCTGCGGAACTCTGGAAACACCATATATTTT. The full variable domain, with the rest looked up from reference TRBV15 and TRBJ1-3, is DAMVIQNPRYQVTQFGKPVTLSCSQTLNHNVMYWYQQKSSQAPKLLFHYYDKDFNNEADTPDNFQSRRPNTSFCFLDIRSPGLGDTAMYLCATSRDLRNSGNTIYFGEGSWLTVV.

J is TRBJ1-3 and V is TRBV7-3; 12 positions match TRBD1. This CDR3 is built from 16 residues. V was pared by 3 bases and J by 2 bases, with 2 bases of the junction left unmatched. CDR1 is SGHTA, CDR2 FQGTGA, per germline. CDR3 bases: TGTGCCAGCAGCTTGGGACAGGGGGCAGCTGGAAACACCATATATTTT. Translated, it gives CASSLGQGAAGNTIYF.

This clone has more than one count but fewer than ten. This chain connects TRBV5-1 to TRBJ2-5; perhaps TRBD1 as D (6 bases). There are 13 residues in the CDR3. Germline CDR1 is SGHRS and CDR2 is YFSETQ. The germline V and J ends were trimmed by 1 base and 4 bases, with 8 bases remaining between them. CDR3 bases: TGCGCCAGCAGCTTGCAGGGGTTAGAGACCCAGTACTTC. This codes for CASSLQGLETQYF.

The J gene is TRBJ2-2, the V gene TRBV19; TRBD1 might be the D (6 bases). The CDR3 extends over 15 amino acids. Trimming left V 4 bases short and J 1 base short, with 10 bases between. Germline lookup yields CDR1 LNHDA and CDR2 SQIVND (reference sequence). The CDR3 spells CASSTRDKNTGELFF. In DNA form, the CDR3 reads TGTGCCAGTAGTACCCGGGACAAGAACACCGGGGAGCTGTTTTTT.

CDR3 loop: CAWSSGRANEQFF. The CDR3 DNA is TGTGCCTGGAGTAGCGGGAGGGCCAATGAGCAGTTCTTC. This chain links TRBV30 with TRBJ2-1, with 10 positions matching TRBD2. This CDR3 region has 13 residues. Germline values: CDR1 GTSNPN, CDR2 SVGIG (reference sequence). After removal of 2 bases from V and 6 bases from J, the junction contained 1 base not matched to a gene.

V usage is TRBV9 and J usage is TRBJ1-4, with D unclear. V lost 4 bases, J lost 3 bases, and 7 bases lay in between. Germline assignment: CDR1 SGDLS and CDR2 YYNGEE. This CDR3 has 13 residues. The CDR3 loop is CASSPQANEKLFF. CDR3 nucleotides: TGTGCCAGCAGCCCACAAGCTAATGAAAAACTGTTTTTT.

The genes are TRBV2 and TRBJ1-1, with a tentative D call TRBD1 (6 bases). Trimming cost V 5 bases and J 4 bases, with 14 bases left between them. Germline values: CDR1 SNHLY, CDR2 FYNNEI. The CDR3 runs to 14 residues. The CDR3 loop is CASSQGRGITEAFF. CDR3 coding DNA: TGTGCCAGCAGTCAGGGGCGGGGGATCACTGAAGCTTTCTTT.

The chain carries TRBV27 and TRBJ1-5; D is perhaps TRBD1 (6 bases). The CDR3 runs 15 residues. Germline assignment: CDR1 MNHEY and CDR2 SMNVEV (reference sequence). V was pared by 6 bases and J by 5 bases, with 17 bases between. Here the CDR3 DNA reads TGTGCCAGCAGCCCTCTCGGGGGGCCCCATCAGCCCCAGCATTTT. Protein sequence: CASSPLGGPHQPQHF.

As DNA, the CDR3 is TGCGCCAGCAGCCCCCAACCACCCGGGACAGTCCTTAACACTGAAGCTTTCTTT. This encodes CASSPQPPGTVLNTEAFF. The V and J genes are TRBV4-3 and TRBJ1-1; the match to TRBD1 covers 7 bases. CDR1 is LGHNA and CDR2 is YSLEER in the germline V gene. Unmatched junction bases numbered 16, after V lost 4 bases and J lost 2 bases. This CDR3 contains 18 residues.

This chain connects TRBV11-3 to TRBJ2-1, with 10 bases lining up with TRBD2. There are 16 residues in the CDR3. V dropped 5 bases and J dropped 1; count of bases not matched to a gene: 5. In germline, CDR1 is SGHNT, CDR2 YENEEA. The CDR3 DNA sequence: TGTGCCAGCAGCCCCAGACTAGCGGGTTCCTACAATGAGCAGTTCTTC. Protein sequence: CASSPRLAGSYNEQFF.

The chain uses TRBV5-4 and TRBJ1-2; D gene uncertain. The germline V and J ends were trimmed by 0 bases and 5 bases, with 8 bases remaining between them. Germline CDR1 reads SGHNT; CDR2 reads YYREEE (reference sequence). CDR3 size: 13 residues. This CDR3 is CASSLEAGYGYTF. CDR3 DNA sequence: TGTGCCAGCAGCTTGGAGGCAGGATATGGCTACACCTTC.

The rearrangement links TRBV6-5 to TRBJ1-1; D is unclear. V gave up 2 bases and J gave up 0 bases, with 4 bases separating them. Germline values: CDR1 MNHEY, CDR2 SVGAGI. This CDR3 region has 13 residues. CDR3 in amino acids: CASSYGMNTEAFF. CDR3 DNA sequence: TGTGCCAGCAGTTACGGGATGAACACTGAAGCTTTCTTT.

The V call is TRBV28, the J call TRBJ2-4; TRBD1 matches at 7 bases. This CDR3 is built from 17 residues. Germline lookup yields CDR1 MDHEN and CDR2 SYDVKM. With V trimmed by 3 bases and J by 0 bases, 8 bases remained unmatched. CDR3 sequence reads: CASSFPGTDLAKNIQYF. CDR3 coding DNA: TGTGCCAGCAGTTTTCCCGGGACAGACCTAGCCAAAAACATTCAGTACTTC.